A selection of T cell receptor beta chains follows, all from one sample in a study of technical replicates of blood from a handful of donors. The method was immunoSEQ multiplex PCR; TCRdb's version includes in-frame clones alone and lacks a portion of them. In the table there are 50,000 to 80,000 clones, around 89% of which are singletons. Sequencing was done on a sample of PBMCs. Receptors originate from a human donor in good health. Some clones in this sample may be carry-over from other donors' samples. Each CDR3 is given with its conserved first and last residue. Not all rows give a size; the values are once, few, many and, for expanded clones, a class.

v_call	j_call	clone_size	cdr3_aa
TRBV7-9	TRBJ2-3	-	CASSSGLGQYF
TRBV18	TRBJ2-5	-	CASSETSGRLETQYF
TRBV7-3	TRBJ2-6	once	CASSHTGGRGSGANVLTF
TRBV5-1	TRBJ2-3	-	CASSPGTSGISDTQYF
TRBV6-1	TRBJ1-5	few	CASSAQKGADLAQHF
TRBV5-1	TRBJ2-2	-	CASSFPGGVTGELFF
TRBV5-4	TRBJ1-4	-	CASSLGQNEKLFF
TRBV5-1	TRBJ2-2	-	CASSTLAGAAGELFF
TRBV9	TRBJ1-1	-	CASSVGSSNTEAFF
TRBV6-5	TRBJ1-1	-	CASSHGQRNTEAFF
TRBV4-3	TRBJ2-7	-	CASSQDPSGGYEQYF
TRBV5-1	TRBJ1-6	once	CASALDTVSYNSPLHF
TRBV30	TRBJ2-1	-	CAWSPNAGVMFEQFF
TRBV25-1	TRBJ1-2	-	CASRADRVYGYTF
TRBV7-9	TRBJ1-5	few	CASSFQGRQPQHF
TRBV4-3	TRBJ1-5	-	CASSQGAGNQPQHF
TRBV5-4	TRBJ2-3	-	CASSLGLAGGQDTQYF
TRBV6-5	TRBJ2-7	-	CASHKTSSYEQYF
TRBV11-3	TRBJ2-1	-	CASSRGAYNEQFF
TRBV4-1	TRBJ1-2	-	CASSHPGAWGYTF
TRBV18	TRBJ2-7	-	CASSPPALYEQYF
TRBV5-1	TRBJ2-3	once	CASSPTSGVTDTQYF
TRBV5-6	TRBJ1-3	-	CASSLAGTTSGNTIYF
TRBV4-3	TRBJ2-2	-	CASSQDESGLVIVGELFF
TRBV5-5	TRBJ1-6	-	CASSLGSGLNSPLHF
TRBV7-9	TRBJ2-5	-	CASSLGGPKETQYF
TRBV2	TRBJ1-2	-	CASSPPGQVYGYTF
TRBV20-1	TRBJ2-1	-	CSADRTSEQFF
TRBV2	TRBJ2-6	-	CASSFHKNQGLSGANVLTF
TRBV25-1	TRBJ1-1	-	CASSESGRQNTEAFF
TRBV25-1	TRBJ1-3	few	CASRLQGANTIYF
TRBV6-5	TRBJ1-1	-	CASRPQGAYGTEAFF
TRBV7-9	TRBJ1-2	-	CASSLVIVGRRALYGYTF
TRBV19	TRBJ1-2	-	CASSPRRRGFSYGYTF
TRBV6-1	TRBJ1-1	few	CASSEALTAFEAFF
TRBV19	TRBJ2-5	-	CASSMIGHRHQETQYF
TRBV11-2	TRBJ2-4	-	CASRTGVNIQYF
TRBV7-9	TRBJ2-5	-	CASSFSASHETQYF
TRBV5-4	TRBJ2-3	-	CASSLEYVGRKDTQYF
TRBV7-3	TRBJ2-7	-	CASSLKGGNGYEQYF
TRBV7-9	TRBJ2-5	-	CASGRGQETQYF
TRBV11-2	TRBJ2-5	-	CASSSSPRGSGEEETQYF